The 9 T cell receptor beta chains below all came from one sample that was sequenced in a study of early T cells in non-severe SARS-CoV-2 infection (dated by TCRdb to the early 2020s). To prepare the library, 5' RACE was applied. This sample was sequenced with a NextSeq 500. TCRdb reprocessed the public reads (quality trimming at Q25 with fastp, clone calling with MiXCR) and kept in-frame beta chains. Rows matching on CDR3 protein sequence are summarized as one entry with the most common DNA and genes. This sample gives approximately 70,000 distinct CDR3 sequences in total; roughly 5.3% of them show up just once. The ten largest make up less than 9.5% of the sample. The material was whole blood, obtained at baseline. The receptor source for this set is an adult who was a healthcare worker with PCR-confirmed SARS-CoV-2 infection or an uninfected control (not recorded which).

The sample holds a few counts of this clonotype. The CDR3, as DNA: TGTGCCAGCAACGCGGGGGACAGGGGATACACTGAAGCTTTCTTT. Encoded protein: CASNAGDRGYTEAFF. The V call is TRBV6-1, the J call TRBJ1-1, with 10 bases matching TRBD1. J gave up 3 bases and V 7 bases, and 8 bases lay outside the gene matches. The CDR3 contains 15 residues. Germline CDR1 reads MNHNS; CDR2 reads SASEGT.

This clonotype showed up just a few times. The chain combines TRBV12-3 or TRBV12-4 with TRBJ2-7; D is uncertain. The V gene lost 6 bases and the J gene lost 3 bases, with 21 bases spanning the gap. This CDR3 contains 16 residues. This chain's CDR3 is CASSPNLYKGNYEQYF. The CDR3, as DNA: TGTGCCAGCAGCCCTAACCTGTATAAAGGGAACTACGAGCAGTACTTC.

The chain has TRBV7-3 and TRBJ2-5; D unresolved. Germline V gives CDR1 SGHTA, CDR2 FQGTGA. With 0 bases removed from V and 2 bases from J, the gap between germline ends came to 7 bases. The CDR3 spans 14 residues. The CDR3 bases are TGTGCCAGCAGCTTAACGTCGACACAAGAGACCCAGTACTTC. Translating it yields CASSLTSTQETQYF.

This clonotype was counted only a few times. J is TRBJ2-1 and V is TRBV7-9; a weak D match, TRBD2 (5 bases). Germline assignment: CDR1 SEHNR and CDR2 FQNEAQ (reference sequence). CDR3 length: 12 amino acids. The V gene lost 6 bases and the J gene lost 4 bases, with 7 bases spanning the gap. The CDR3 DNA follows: TGTGCCAGCAGAGAGCGGTACAATGAGCAGTTCTTC. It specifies CASRERYNEQFF.

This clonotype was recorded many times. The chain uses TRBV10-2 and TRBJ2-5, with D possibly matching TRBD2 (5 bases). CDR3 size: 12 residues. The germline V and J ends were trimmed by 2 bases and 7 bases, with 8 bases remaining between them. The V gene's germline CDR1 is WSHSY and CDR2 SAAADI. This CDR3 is CASSEGRATQYF. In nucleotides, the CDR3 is TGCGCCAGCAGTGAGGGGCGGGCGACCCAGTACTTC.

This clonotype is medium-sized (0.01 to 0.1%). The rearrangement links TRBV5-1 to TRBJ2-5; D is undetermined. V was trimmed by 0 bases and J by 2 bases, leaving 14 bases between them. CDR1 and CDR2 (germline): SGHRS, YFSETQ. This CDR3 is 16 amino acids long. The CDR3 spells CASSLASDGPQETQYF. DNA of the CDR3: TGCGCCAGCAGCTTGGCGTCCGACGGCCCACAAGAGACCCAGTACTTC. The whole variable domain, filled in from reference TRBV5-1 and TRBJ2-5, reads KAGVTQTPRYLIKTRGQQVTLSCSPISGHRSVSWYQQTPGQGLQFLFEYFSETQRNKGNFPGRFSGRQFSNSRSEMNVSTLELGDSALYLCASSLASDGPQETQYFGPGTRLLVL.

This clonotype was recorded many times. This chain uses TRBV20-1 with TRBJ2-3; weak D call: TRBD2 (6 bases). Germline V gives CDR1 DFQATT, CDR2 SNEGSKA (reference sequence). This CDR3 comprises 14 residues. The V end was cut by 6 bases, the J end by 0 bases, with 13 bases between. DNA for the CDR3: TGCAGTGCCAGACTAGGCTTAAGCACAGATACGCAGTATTTT. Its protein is CSARLGLSTDTQYF.

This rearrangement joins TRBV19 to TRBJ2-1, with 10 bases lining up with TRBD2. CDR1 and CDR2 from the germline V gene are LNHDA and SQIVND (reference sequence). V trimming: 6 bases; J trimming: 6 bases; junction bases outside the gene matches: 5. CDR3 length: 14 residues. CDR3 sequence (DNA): TGTGCCAGTAGGTCGCTAGCGGGAGCCAATGAGCAGTTCTTC. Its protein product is CASRSLAGANEQFF.

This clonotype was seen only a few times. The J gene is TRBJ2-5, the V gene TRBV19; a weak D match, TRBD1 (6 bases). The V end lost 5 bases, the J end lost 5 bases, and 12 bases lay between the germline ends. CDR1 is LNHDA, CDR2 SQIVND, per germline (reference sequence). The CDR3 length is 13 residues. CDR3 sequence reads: CASSVQGRETQYF. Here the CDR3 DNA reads TGTGCCAGTAGTGTACAGGGCAGGGAGACCCAGTACTTC.